Listed below are T cell receptor beta chains from one sample, sequenced in a study of T cells after posttransplantation cyclophosphamide. Using immunoSEQ multiplex PCR, the repertoire was profiled, and TCRdb retains in-frame clones only, with some absent. The sample contains under 15,000 clones, roughly four fifths of which appear only once. Specimen: memory CD4+ T cells sorted from PBMCs. These TCRs come from a man aged 50 to 60 in good health, CMV-negative, and a related stem cell transplant donor. Both conserved end residues are part of each CDR3. Each record gives: J gene, V gene, D gene, clone size, CDR3 DNA, CDR3 protein. D genes are given only for firm matches. Rows may omit the clone size; those that give it use once, few, many or a size class.

>TRBJ2-7|TRBV10-3|NA|NA
TGTGCCATCAGTGCTCTTGAAACCACCTACGAGCAGTACTTC
CAISALETTYEQYF
>TRBJ1-1|TRBV9|TRBD1|NA
TGTGCCAGCAGCATTTTACCGGGACAGGACTCGGAGGCTTTCTTT
CASSILPGQDSEAFF
>TRBJ2-1|TRBV30|TRBD2|NA
TGTGCCTGGAGTGTAGGGACTAGCGTCGGAGAGCAGTTCTTC
CAWSVGTSVGEQFF
>TRBJ2-7|TRBV6-5|TRBD2|once
TGTGCCAGCAGTAGAACGGGACTACCCTACGAGCAGTACTTC
CASSRTGLPYEQYF
>TRBJ2-2|TRBV5-4|NA|NA
TGTGCCAGCAGCCGAGGGGGCGCGGGGCCCACCGGGGAGCTGTTTTTT
CASSRGGAGPTGELFF
>TRBJ2-7|TRBV4-3|NA|NA
TGCGCCAGCAGCCAAGATCTACCCTCAGGCTCCCCTACCTACGAGCAGTACTTC
CASSQDLPSGSPTYEQYF
>TRBJ1-2|TRBV5-5|TRBD1|NA
TGTGCCAGCAGCCCTACCGGGACAGATCTTTATGGCTACACCTTC
CASSPTGTDLYGYTF
>TRBJ1-1|TRBV30|TRBD1|NA
TGTGCCTGTCCAGGGGGCGAAGGTTCTGAAGCTTTCTTT
CACPGGEGSEAFF
>TRBJ1-2|TRBV7-3|NA|NA
TGTGCCAGCAGCTTGGACATGTCATATGGCTACACCTTC
CASSLDMSYGYTF
>TRBJ2-2|TRBV5-1|TRBD2|once
TGCGCCAGCAGCTTGGGTACTAGCGGGAACACCGGGGAGCTGTTTTTT
CASSLGTSGNTGELFF
>TRBJ2-7|TRBV5-1|TRBD2|NA
TGCGCCAGCAGCGGCTCGACTAGCGGGAGGGGGGACGAGCAGTACTTC
CASSGSTSGRGDEQYF
>TRBJ1-5|TRBV7-2|NA|few
TGTGCCAGCGGATATACAGGACAGCCCCAGCATTTT
CASGYTGQPQHF
>TRBJ2-3|TRBV7-9|NA|NA
TGTGCCAGCAGCTTAGGGGTCAGGGACACAGATACGCAGTATTTT
CASSLGVRDTDTQYF
>TRBJ1-2|TRBV4-3|NA|NA
TGCGCCAGCAGCCAAGATTGGGGAGAGGGTGGCTATGGCTACACCTTC
CASSQDWGEGGYGYTF
>TRBJ1-2|TRBV27|TRBD1|NA
TGTGCCAGCAGTTTCCAGGGGGGCCATGGCTACACCTTC
CASSFQGGHGYTF
>TRBJ1-1|TRBV5-6|NA|NA
TGTGCCAGCAGCTTGAATCGGCGACAGAGTTTT
CASSLNRRQSF
>TRBJ2-3|TRBV18|TRBD1|once
TGTGCCAGCTCACCACAGGGACAGGGGGCGGATACGCAGTATTTT
CASSPQGQGADTQYF
>TRBJ2-3|TRBV6-1|NA|NA
TGTGCCAGCAGTGAACGGGGGTGGATTCGCACAGATACGCAGTATTTT
CASSERGWIRTDTQYF
>TRBJ1-2|TRBV6-5|NA|NA
TGTGCCAGCAGTTACTCCCAGGAAAACTATGGCTACACCTTC
CASSYSQENYGYTF
>TRBJ2-2|TRBV5-4|NA|NA
TGTGCCAGCAGCTTGTCCAGGGTGAGCACCGGGGAGCTGTTTTTT
CASSLSRVSTGELFF
>TRBJ2-7|TRBV7-8|NA|NA
TGTGCCAGCACCTTGGGGTCTCAGGGGTACGAGCAGTACTTC
CASTLGSQGYEQYF
>TRBJ1-6|TRBV28|TRBD1|NA
TGTGCCACCGAGGGACAGGATAATTCCCCCCTCCACTTT
CATEGQDNSPLHF
>TRBJ2-2|TRBV18|NA|NA
TGTGCCAGCTCCTCCCGGGAGTTCGGGGAGCTGTTTTTT
CASSSREFGELFF
>TRBJ2-3|TRBV5-1|NA|NA
TGCGCCAGCAGCGGGGGGAGACGCACAGATACGCAGTATTTT
CASSGGRRTDTQYF
>TRBJ1-1|TRBV7-7|NA|NA
TGTGCCAGCAGCCCAACAGGGAACACTGAAGCTTTCTTT
CASSPTGNTEAFF
>TRBJ2-7|TRBV10-1|TRBD2|NA
TGCGCCGACGGGGAGCGGGGGGGCGTCTACGAGCAGTACTTC
CADGERGGVYEQYF
>TRBJ1-1|TRBV2|TRBD1|NA
TGTGCCAGCAGTCAACAGACAGGGGGAGATGAAGCTTTCTTT
CASSQQTGGDEAFF
>TRBJ1-2|TRBV5-6|TRBD1|NA
TGTGCCAGCAGCATGGGACAGGCCAACTATGGCTACACCTTC
CASSMGQANYGYTF
>TRBJ1-1|TRBV19|TRBD1|NA
TGTGCCAGTAGTCCGGAACAGGGGCGGATGAACACTGAAGCTTTCTTT
CASSPEQGRMNTEAFF
>TRBJ2-3|TRBV7-2|TRBD2|few
TGTGCCAGCAGCTATACTAGCGGACCCACAGATACGCAGTATTTT
CASSYTSGPTDTQYF
>TRBJ2-3|TRBV11-2|NA|NA
TGTGCCAGCAGCCCCGTATACGGGAAGGCAGATACGCAGTATTTT
CASSPVYGKADTQYF
>TRBJ1-3|TRBV18|NA|NA
TGTGCCAGCTCACCCCAGGGCTCTGGAAACACCATATATTTT
CASSPQGSGNTIYF
>TRBJ2-1|TRBV9|NA|NA
TGTGCCAGCAGCGTAGTGGACTTCCCCCGAGACAATGAGCAGTTCTTC
CASSVVDFPRDNEQFF
>TRBJ2-2|TRBV7-6|TRBD2|NA
TGTGCCAGCAGCTTACTAGCGGACGGGGAGCTGTTTTTT
CASSLLADGELFF
>TRBJ1-1|TRBV7-2|NA|few
TGTGCCAGCAGCGCCGCACAGGGTTCTGAAGCTTTCTTT
CASSAAQGSEAFF
>TRBJ1-1|TRBV5-6|NA|NA
TGTGCCAGCAGCCCCGTTACTGGACAAAGGAACACTGAAGCTTTCTTT
CASSPVTGQRNTEAFF
>TRBJ2-3|TRBV6-5|NA|NA
TGTGCCAGCAGTTCCGGGGGTCTTTCAGCAGATACGCAGTATTTT
CASSSGGLSADTQYF
>TRBJ2-1|TRBV5-1|TRBD2|NA
TGCGCCAGCAGCTTGGAGGGAGGGTCCTACAATGAGCAGTTCTTC
CASSLEGGSYNEQFF
>TRBJ1-2|TRBV5-4|NA|NA
TGTGCCAGCAGCTTGGAAACAGGAGGGGGCTACACCTTC
CASSLETGGGYTF
>TRBJ1-3|TRBV5-4|TRBD1|once
TGTGCCAGCAGCCTCGGACAGGGAGGAAACACCATATATTTT
CASSLGQGGNTIYF
>TRBJ2-5|TRBV28|TRBD1|NA
TGTGCCAGCAGTTCCCGGACAGGGGCAGGGACCCAGTACTTC
CASSSRTGAGTQYF
>TRBJ2-5|TRBV28|NA|once
NA
CASSFFGQGQETQYF
>TRBJ2-7|TRBV20-1|NA|NA
TGCAGTGTTGAAACTAGTCTCGAGCAGTACTTC
CSVETSLEQYF
>TRBJ2-3|TRBV7-2|NA|NA
TGTGCCAGCAGCTTTCAGGGGTTAGAAGGTACGCAGTATTTT
CASSFQGLEGTQYF
>TRBJ1-6|TRBV7-9|NA|NA
TGTGCCAGCATTGACAGAGATAATTCACCCCTCCACTTT
CASIDRDNSPLHF
>TRBJ2-2|TRBV7-8|NA|NA
TGTGCCAGCAGCTATTATTCCGGGGAGCTGTTTTTT
CASSYYSGELFF
>TRBJ2-7|TRBV19|NA|NA
TGTGCCAGTAGTATATCAGGGGCGCAGGACTACGAGCAGTACTTC
CASSISGAQDYEQYF
>TRBJ1-6|TRBV27|NA|NA
TGTGCCAGCAGCGAAACAGGTTCACCCCTCCACTTT
CASSETGSPLHF
>TRBJ1-2|TRBV6-5|NA|NA
TGTGCCAGCAGTTACGCGGGGGGCTACACCTTC
CASSYAGGYTF
>TRBJ2-5|TRBV7-3|NA|few
TGTGCCAGCAGTTTTTCTACTAGCTGGGAGACCCAGTACTTC
CASSFSTSWETQYF
>TRBJ2-1|TRBV13|TRBD2|few
TGTGCCAGCAGCTTAGGCCTGGCTAGCGGGGGTCGGGGGGAAGACGATGAGCAGTTCTTC
CASSLGLASGGRGEDDEQFF
>TRBJ2-7|TRBV7-9|TRBD2|NA
TGTGCCAGCAGCTTTCATCTGGGGGGGGACTCGCAGCAGTACTTC
CASSFHLGGDSQQYF
>TRBJ2-2|TRBV9|NA|NA
TGTGCCAGCAAACGGGACACCGGGGAGCTGTTTTTT
CASKRDTGELFF
>TRBJ2-4|TRBV5-4|TRBD1|NA
TGTGCCAGCAGCCCAGGGGGCTTGGGCAAAAACATTCAGTACTTC
CASSPGGLGKNIQYF
>TRBJ2-5|TRBV4-2|TRBD2|NA
TGTGCCAGCAGCCAAGCGGGGGGGGGAAGTCAAGAGACCCAGTACTTC
CASSQAGGGSQETQYF
>TRBJ2-5|TRBV7-2|TRBD2|NA
TGTGCCAGCAGCTTATCACTAGCGGAAGAGACCCAGTACTTC
CASSLSLAEETQYF
>TRBJ2-7|TRBV6-1|TRBD1|few
TGTGCCAGCAGTCGGGACAGCTACGAGCAGTACTTC
CASSRDSYEQYF